The 18 T cell receptor beta chains below all came from one sample that was sequenced in a study of blood T cell repertoires in COVID-19. Produced via immunoSEQ multiplex PCR; TCRdb's table is partial and in-frame only. The data show some 90,000 clones, 80% seen once. What was sequenced was peripheral blood. The source of these receptors is a woman in her 70s with acute or convalescent COVID-19.

This clone appeared a few times. The chain couples TRBV6-5 to TRBJ2-7, with D perhaps TRBD1 (6 bases). Germline V CDR1 and CDR2: MNHEY, SVGAGI. V was clipped by 7 bases and J by 2 bases, with 15 bases between them. CDR3 length equals 14 residues. Here the CDR3 DNA reads TGTGCCAGCAACCCGACCGGACAGCCCTACGAGCAGTACTTC. It encodes CASNPTGQPYEQYF.

The chain employs TRBV19 and TRBJ1-5, with 9 bases lining up with TRBD1. J lost 6 bases, V lost 5 bases, and 5 bases had no gene match. CDR3 length: 14 amino acids. Germline values: CDR1 LNHDA, CDR2 SQIVND (reference sequence). The CDR3 sequence is CASSLRTGAQPQHF. The CDR3 DNA is TGTGCCAGTAGTCTTCGGACAGGGGCTCAGCCCCAGCATTTT.

The chain links TRBV30 to TRBJ2-5; the D gene is possibly TRBD2 (6 bases). CDR3 length: 14 residues. Germline V gene data show CDR1 as GTSNPN and CDR2 as SVGIG (reference sequence). Trimming shortened V by 0 bases and J by 5 bases, and 13 bases separated the two germline ends. DNA for the CDR3: TGTGCCTGGAGTGTACGGAATGGGGGGGAGACCCAGTACTTC. Translation: CAWSVRNGGETQYF. Combining the CDR3 with reference TRBV30 and TRBJ2-5 gives the whole variable domain SQTIHQWPATLVQPVGSPLSLECTVEGTSNPNLYWYRQAAGRGLQLLFYSVGIGQISSEVPQNLSASRPQDRQFILSSKKLLLSDSGFYLCAWSVRNGGETQYFGPGTRLLVL.

This sequence joins TRBV5-5 and TRBJ2-3; 8 positions agree with TRBD2. Germline V lookup: CDR1 SGHKS, CDR2 YYEKEE (reference sequence). V dropped 1 base and J dropped 8; count of bases not matched to a gene: 15. The CDR3 totals 17 residues. In DNA form, the CDR3 reads TGTGCCAGCAGCTTGCTTGGAGCGGGGGCCCCCGGGGGTACGCAGTATTTT. This translates into CASSLLGAGAPGGTQYF.

J is TRBJ2-2 and V is TRBV5-5, with D unclear. Germline lookup yields CDR1 SGHKS and CDR2 YYEKEE (reference sequence). Deletions cut 0 bases from V and 4 bases from J, with 13 bases between. CDR3 length: 16 amino acids. In nucleotides, the CDR3 is TGTGCCAGCAGCTTGGAAGCTTACCCGGGCACCGGGGAGCTGTTTTTT. Protein sequence: CASSLEAYPGTGELFF.

The chain couples TRBV7-2 to TRBJ2-7; D may be TRBD2 (6 bases). Trimming stripped 0 bases from V and 1 base from J, with 10 bases between. Germline loops: CDR1 SGHTA, CDR2 FQGNSA. The CDR3 is made up of 15 amino acids. The CDR3 here is CASSLAAGSSYEQYF. Here the CDR3 DNA reads TGTGCCAGCAGCTTAGCTGCGGGGTCTTCCTACGAGCAGTACTTC.

This chain joins TRBV28 and TRBJ1-6; TRBD1 matches 9 bases. This CDR3 comprises 14 residues. Germline V gene data show CDR1 as MDHEN and CDR2 as SYDVKM. V lost 6 bases and J lost 9; bases outside the gene matches: 6. CDR3 sequence reads: CASRPGQGVSPLHF. CDR3 nucleotide sequence: TGTGCCAGCAGGCCGGGACAGGGTGTTTCACCCCTCCACTTT. The full variable domain, rest sourced from reference TRBV28 and TRBJ1-6, is DVKVTQSSRYLVKRTGEKVFLECVQDMDHENMFWYRQDPGLGLRLIYFSYDVKMKEKGDIPEGYSVSREKKERFSLILESASTNQTSMYLCASRPGQGVSPLHFGNGTRLTVT.

The chain couples TRBV24-1 to TRBJ2-2, with D maybe TRBD2 (5 bases). Looked up from germline, CDR1 is KGHDR and CDR2 is SFDVKD. CDR3 size: 14 residues. Trimming took 4 bases from V and 4 from J, leaving 9 bases between them. For the CDR3, the DNA is TGTGCCACCAGTGAGGCCGGGATCACCGGGGAGCTGTTTTTT. Encoded protein: CATSEAGITGELFF.

With respect to this clone: The sample holds other DNA sequences that translate to the same CDR3. The chain links TRBV29-1 to TRBJ2-7; 9 bases match TRBD1. Germline V gene data show CDR1 as SQVTM and CDR2 as ANQGSEA. This CDR3 spans 13 amino acids. V dropped 6 bases and J dropped 4; count of bases not matched to a gene: 7. Here the CDR3 reads CSVGQGGAYEQYF. The CDR3 coding sequence is TGCAGCGTGGGACAGGGTGGTGCGTACGAGCAGTACTTC.

V and J are TRBV7-8 and TRBJ1-3; D might be TRBD1 (5 bases). The CDR3 contains 16 residues. Trimming shortened V by 5 bases and J by 0 bases, and 14 bases separated the two germline ends. CDR1 is SGHVS and CDR2 is FQNEAQ in the germline V gene. The CDR3: CASSGTGSISGNTIYF. CDR3 sequence (DNA): TGTGCCAGCAGCGGGACCGGGAGCATCTCTGGAAACACCATATATTTT.

The gene calls are TRBV7-8 and TRBJ2-1; tentatively, D is TRBD1 (5 bases). The CDR3 is 14 residues long. Germline assignment: CDR1 SGHVS and CDR2 FQNEAQ. Trimming removed 3 bases from V and 6 bases from J, with 12 bases in between. The CDR3: CASSFQGSFNEQFF. The CDR3 DNA reads TGTGCCAGCAGCTTCCAGGGTAGTTTCAATGAGCAGTTCTTC.

This chain links TRBV4-3 with TRBJ1-3; possible D gene TRBD1, 6 bases. Germline values: CDR1 LGHNA, CDR2 YSLEER. This CDR3 spans 18 amino acids. The V and J ends lost 2 bases and 0 bases respectively, with 17 bases between them. CDR3 sequence: CASSQWLGQLSSGNTIYF. DNA of the CDR3: TGCGCCAGCAGCCAATGGCTAGGACAGTTGAGCTCTGGAAACACCATATATTTT.

V is TRBV10-3 and J is TRBJ1-2; possibly TRBD1 for D (6 bases). The CDR3 is 14 amino acids. CDR1 and CDR2 from the germline V gene are ENHRY and SYGVKD. V dropped 2 bases and J dropped 3 bases, with 10 bases sitting between them. The CDR3 DNA reads as TGTGCCATCAGTGAGCAGGGGCGGGACTATGGCTACACCTTC. Encoded protein: CAISEQGRDYGYTF.

V usage is TRBV9 and J usage is TRBJ2-3; D possibly corresponds to TRBD2 (6 bases). Trimming took 3 bases from V and 4 from J, leaving 15 bases between them. The germline CDR1 and CDR2 sequences are SGDLS and YYNGEE. The CDR3 runs 15 residues. This CDR3 reads CASSATPTRSDTQYF. CDR3 sequence (DNA): TGTGCCAGCAGCGCAACACCGACTAGGTCAGATACGCAGTATTTT. Using reference TRBV9 and TRBJ2-3 for the parts outside the CDR3, the full variable domain is DSGVTQTPKHLITATGQRVTLRCSPRSGDLSVYWYQQSLDQGLQFLIQYYNGEERAKGNILERFSAQQFPDLHSELNLSSLELGDSALYFCASSATPTRSDTQYFGPGTRLTVL.

The chain recombines TRBV6-5 with TRBJ1-5; D is possibly TRBD1 (5 bases). Germline loops: CDR1 MNHEY, CDR2 SVGAGI. The CDR3 contains 14 residues. Trimming took off 5 bases at V and 5 bases at J, with 13 bases between the two ends. The CDR3 loop is CASSPRQSYQPQHF. CDR3 DNA sequence: TGTGCCAGCAGTCCGCGACAGTCCTATCAGCCCCAGCATTTT.

The chain joins TRBV7-2 to TRBJ2-7, with 11 bases matching TRBD2. With 5 bases clipped from V and 5 bases from J, the junction kept 8 bases outside the gene matches. This CDR3 is 15 amino acids long. Germline V gives CDR1 SGHTA, CDR2 FQGNSA. For the CDR3, the DNA is TGTGCCAGCAGCAGAGATTCTAGCGGGAGGAACGAGCAGTACTTC. Its translation: CASSRDSSGRNEQYF.

This clone occurred many times. This chain joins TRBV5-6 and TRBJ2-1; TRBD1 agrees at 8 bases. The CDR3 totals 15 residues. CDR1 SGHDT and CDR2 YYEEEE come from the germline V gene. The V gene end was trimmed by 4 bases and the J gene end by 5 bases; junction bases not matched to a gene: 8. In DNA form, the CDR3 reads TGTGCCAGCAGCCCAAGGACAGGGTTGGACAATGAGCAGTTCTTC. Translation gives CASSPRTGLDNEQFF.

The CDR3 is CASSPRGVDTGELFF. Here the CDR3 DNA reads TGTGCCAGCAGCCCCCGGGGGGTGGACACCGGGGAGCTGTTTTTT. V gene TRBV9 combines with J gene TRBJ2-2; 7 bases are shared with TRBD2. J was trimmed by 3 bases and V by 4 bases; bases with no gene match: 6. This CDR3 comprises 15 residues. Germline CDR1 SGDLS, CDR2 YYNGEE.